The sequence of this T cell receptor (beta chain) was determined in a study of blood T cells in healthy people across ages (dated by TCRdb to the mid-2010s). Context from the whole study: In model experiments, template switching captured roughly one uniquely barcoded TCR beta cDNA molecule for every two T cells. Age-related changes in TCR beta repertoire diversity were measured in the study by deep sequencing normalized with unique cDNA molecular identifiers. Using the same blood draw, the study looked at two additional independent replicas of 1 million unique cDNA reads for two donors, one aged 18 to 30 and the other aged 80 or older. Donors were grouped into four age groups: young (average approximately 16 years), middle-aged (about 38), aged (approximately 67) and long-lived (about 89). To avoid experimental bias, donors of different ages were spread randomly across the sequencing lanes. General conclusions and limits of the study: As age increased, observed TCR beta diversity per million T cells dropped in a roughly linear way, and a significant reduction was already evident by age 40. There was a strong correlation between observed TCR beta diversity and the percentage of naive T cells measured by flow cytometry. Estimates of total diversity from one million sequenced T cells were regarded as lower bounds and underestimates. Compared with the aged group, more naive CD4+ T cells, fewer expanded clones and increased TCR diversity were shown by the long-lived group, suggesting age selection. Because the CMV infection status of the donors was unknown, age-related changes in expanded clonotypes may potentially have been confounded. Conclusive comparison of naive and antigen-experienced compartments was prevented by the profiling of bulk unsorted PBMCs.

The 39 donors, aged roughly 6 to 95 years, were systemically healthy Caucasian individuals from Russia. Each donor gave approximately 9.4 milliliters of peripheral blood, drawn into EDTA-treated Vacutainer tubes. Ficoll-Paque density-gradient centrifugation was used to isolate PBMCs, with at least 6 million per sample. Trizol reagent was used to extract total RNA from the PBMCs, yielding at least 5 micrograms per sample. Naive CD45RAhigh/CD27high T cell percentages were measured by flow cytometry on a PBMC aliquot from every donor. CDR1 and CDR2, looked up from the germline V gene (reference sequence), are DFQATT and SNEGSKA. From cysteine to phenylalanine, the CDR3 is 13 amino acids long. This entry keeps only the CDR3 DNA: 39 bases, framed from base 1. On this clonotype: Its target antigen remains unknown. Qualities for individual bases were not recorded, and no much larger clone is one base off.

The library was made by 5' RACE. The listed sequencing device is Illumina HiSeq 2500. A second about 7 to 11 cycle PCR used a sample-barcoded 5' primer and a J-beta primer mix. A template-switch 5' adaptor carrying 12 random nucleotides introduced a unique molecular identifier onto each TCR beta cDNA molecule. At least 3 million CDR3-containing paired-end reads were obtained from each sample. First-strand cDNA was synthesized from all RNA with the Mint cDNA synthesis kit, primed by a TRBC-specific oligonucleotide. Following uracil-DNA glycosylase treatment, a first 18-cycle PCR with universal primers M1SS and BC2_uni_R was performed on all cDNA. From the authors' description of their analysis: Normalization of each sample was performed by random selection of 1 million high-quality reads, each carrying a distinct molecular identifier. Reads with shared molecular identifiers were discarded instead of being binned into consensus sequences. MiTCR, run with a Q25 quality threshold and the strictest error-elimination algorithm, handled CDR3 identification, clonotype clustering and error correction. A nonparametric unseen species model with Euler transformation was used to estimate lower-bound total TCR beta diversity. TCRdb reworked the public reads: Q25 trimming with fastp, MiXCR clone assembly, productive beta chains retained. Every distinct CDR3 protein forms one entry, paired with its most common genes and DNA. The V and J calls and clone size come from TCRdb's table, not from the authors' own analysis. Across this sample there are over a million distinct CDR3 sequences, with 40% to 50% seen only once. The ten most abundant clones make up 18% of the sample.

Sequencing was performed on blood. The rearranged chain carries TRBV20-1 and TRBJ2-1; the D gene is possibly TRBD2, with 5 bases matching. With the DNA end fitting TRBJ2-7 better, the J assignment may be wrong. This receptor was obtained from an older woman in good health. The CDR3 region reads CSTGTRYYNEQYF. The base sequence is TGCAGTACTGGAACTAGGTACTACAATGAGCAGTACTTC.